A single sample is the source of the 20 T cell receptor beta chains below, sequenced in a study of cytomegalovirus exposure and HLA in healthy donors. The study ran its PCR with 60 Vbeta and 13 Jbeta primers. The protocol was immunoSEQ multiplex PCR, while the TCRdb copy is restricted to in-frame clones and leaves out a portion. Of 100,000 to 150,000 clones listed, just under 75% are singletons. Sample: PBMCs. These receptor sequences come from a man in his 60s in good health and CMV-seropositive.

V usage is TRBV4-1 and J usage is TRBJ1-5, with TRBD1 as a possible D gene (5 bases). In germline, CDR1 is MGHRA, CDR2 YSYEKL. V was clipped by 4 bases and J by 5 bases, with 9 bases between them. CDR3 length: 13 residues. The CDR3 is CASSLGGDQPQHF. Here the CDR3 DNA reads TGCGCCAGCAGCCTGGGGGGGGATCAGCCCCAGCATTTT.

This clone was seen a handful of times. CDR3 sequence reads: CASSYSSVGLTYGYTF. CDR3 nucleotides: TGTGCCAGCAGTTACTCGAGCGTGGGTCTTACCTATGGCTACACCTTC. The chain joins TRBV6-5 to TRBJ1-2, with no clear D. This CDR3 is built from 16 residues. The germline gives CDR1 MNHEY, CDR2 SVGAGI. V was cut by 0 bases and J by 4 bases, with 15 bases left in between.

This clone was counted a few times. This chain connects TRBV9 to TRBJ2-1; D remains unclear. Trimming left V 0 bases short and J 0 bases short, with 7 bases between. This CDR3 has 15 residues. Germline values: CDR1 SGDLS, CDR2 YYNGEE. CDR3 loop: CASSVDSSSYNEQFF. Here the CDR3 DNA reads TGTGCCAGCAGCGTAGACAGTTCCTCCTACAATGAGCAGTTCTTC.

This clone showed up just a few times. J is TRBJ1-1 and V is TRBV28; a possible D gene is TRBD1 (5 bases). This CDR3 spans 15 amino acids. Germline loops: CDR1 MDHEN, CDR2 SYDVKM. Trimming stripped 7 bases from V and 5 bases from J, with 20 bases between. CDR3 region: CASKGVVGGGTEAFF. In DNA, the CDR3 is TGTGCCAGCAAAGGGGTCGTCGGGGGAGGGACTGAAGCTTTCTTT.

This sequence joins TRBV14 and TRBJ1-1, with 9 bases matching TRBD1. This CDR3 region has 13 residues. The V gene end was trimmed by 3 bases and the J gene end by 11 bases; junction bases not matched to a gene: 7. Germline V gene data show CDR1 as SGHDN and CDR2 as FVKESK. CDR3 nucleotides: TGTGCCAGCAGCCATTCGGGACAGGGAATGGCTTTCTTT. The encoded protein is CASSHSGQGMAFF.

This chain uses TRBV30 with TRBJ1-3, with D perhaps TRBD1 (5 bases). The germline CDR1 and CDR2 sequences are GTSNPN and SVGIG (reference sequence). This CDR3 has 17 residues. V was shortened by 3 bases and J by 0 bases, with 18 bases between the two germline ends. For the CDR3, the DNA is TGTGCCTGGAGGGATCTAGACAGTTACTACTCTGGAAACACCATATATTTT. Translating it yields CAWRDLDSYYSGNTIYF.

The rearrangement links TRBV10-3 to TRBJ2-7; 13 bases match TRBD2. From germline, CDR1 is ENHRY and CDR2 SYGVKD. Trimming cost V 4 bases and J 5 bases; bases outside gene matches: 14. The CDR3 length is 18 residues. As DNA, the CDR3 is TGTGCCATCAGTGTCTCACTAGCGGGGGGGCAATCCCAGAACGAGCAGTACTTC. It specifies CAISVSLAGGQSQNEQYF.

CDR3 region: CASSLDSLSAFF. CDR3 sequence (DNA): TGTGCCAGCAGCTTGGACAGTCTGTCAGCTTTCTTT. The rearrangement uses TRBV5-5 and TRBJ1-1; D ambiguous. This CDR3 contains 12 residues. Trimming took off 0 bases at V and 10 bases at J, with 10 bases between the two ends. CDR1 SGHKS and CDR2 YYEKEE come from the germline V gene (reference sequence).

This chain uses TRBV2 with TRBJ1-5; D gene ambiguous. Deletions cut 8 bases from V and 7 bases from J, with 12 bases between. Germline CDR1 and CDR2: SNHLY and FYNNEI. CDR3 length: 12 residues. The chain's CDR3 is CASCRRLQPQHF. The CDR3 nucleotides read TGTGCCAGCTGCCGGAGGTTGCAGCCCCAGCATTTT. The variable domain in full, with the rest retrieved from reference TRBV2 and TRBJ1-5, is EPEVTQTPSHQVTQMGQEVILRCVPISNHLYFYWYRQILGQKVEFLVSFYNNEISEKSEIFDDQFSVERPDGSNFTLKIRSTKLEDSAMYFCASCRRLQPQHFGDGTRLSIL.

The chain has TRBV7-9 and TRBJ2-1; D possibly corresponds to TRBD2 (6 bases). The CDR3 totals 12 residues. Germline lookup yields CDR1 SEHNR and CDR2 FQNEAQ (reference sequence). The V gene lost 5 bases and the J gene lost 8 bases, with 10 bases spanning the gap. The CDR3 nucleotides are TGTGCCAGCAGCCCAAGCGGGCATGAGCAGTTCTTC. Translating it yields CASSPSGHEQFF.

This clone was counted a few times. V usage is TRBV12-5 and J usage is TRBJ2-3; possible D gene TRBD2, 5 bases. Germline CDR1 and CDR2: LGHNT and FRNRAP. Trimming removed 2 bases from V and 5 bases from J, with 11 bases in between. This CDR3 has 14 amino acids. CDR3 region: CASGLNDYQDTQYF. The DNA for the CDR3 is TGTGCTAGTGGTTTGAATGACTACCAAGATACGCAGTATTTT. Combining the CDR3 with reference TRBV12-5 and TRBJ2-3 gives the whole variable domain DARVTQTPRHKVTEMGQEVTMRCQPILGHNTVFWYRQTMMQGLELLAYFRNRAPLDDSGMPKDRFSAEMPDATLATLKIQPSEPRDSAVYFCASGLNDYQDTQYFGPGTRLTVL.

This clone has only a few counts. The CDR3, as DNA: TGTGCCTGGAGTGACAGGTATAATTCACCCCTCCACTTT. It translates to CAWSDRYNSPLHF. The chain couples TRBV30 to TRBJ1-6; maybe TRBD1 (5 bases). Germline lookup yields CDR1 GTSNPN and CDR2 SVGIG (reference sequence). Trimming cost V 1 base and J 4 bases, with 5 bases left between them. The length of the CDR3 is 13 residues. The whole variable domain, remainder taken from reference TRBV30 and TRBJ1-6, is SQTIHQWPATLVQPVGSPLSLECTVEGTSNPNLYWYRQAAGRGLQLLFYSVGIGQISSEVPQNLSASRPQDRQFILSSKKLLLSDSGFYLCAWSDRYNSPLHFGNGTRLTVT.

This chain links TRBV4-1 with TRBJ2-1; TRBD2 matches at 12 bases. Germline CDR1 MGHRA, CDR2 YSYEKL. With 3 bases clipped from V and 4 bases from J, the junction kept 13 bases outside the gene matches. The CDR3 is 19 residues long. The CDR3 nucleotides are TGCGCCAGCAGCCACGGGACTAGCGGGCTCCGCCTTTCGTACAATGAGCAGTTCTTC. Translating gives CASSHGTSGLRLSYNEQFF.

This clone was observed a single time. The chain recombines TRBV7-2 with TRBJ2-7; perhaps TRBD2 as D (6 bases). Trimming shortened V by 5 bases and J by 7 bases, and 15 bases separated the two germline ends. The V gene's germline CDR1 is SGHTA and CDR2 FQGNSA. The CDR3 length is 13 residues. As DNA, the CDR3 is TGTGCCAGCAGCCGGGGGACCGCGAGGGAGCAGTACTTC. Residues: CASSRGTAREQYF.

J is TRBJ2-2 and V is TRBV5-1; maybe TRBD1 (6 bases). This CDR3 has 16 residues. Germline CDR1 SGHRS, CDR2 YFSETQ. The ends were cut back, 4 bases at V and 4 bases at J, with 17 bases in the middle. CDR3 nucleotide sequence: TGCGCCAGCAGCCGTTCAGGGGATCTCAGCACCGGGGAGCTGTTTTTT. The encoded protein is CASSRSGDLSTGELFF.

The chain couples TRBV30 to TRBJ2-3; 9 bases agree with TRBD2. This CDR3 is 16 amino acids long. The trim removed 0 bases at V and 6 bases at J, leaving 10 bases unmatched. Germline V gives CDR1 GTSNPN, CDR2 SVGIG (reference sequence). CDR3: CAWSVSTAGGRDTQYF. The CDR3 DNA sequence: TGTGCCTGGAGTGTAAGCACAGCGGGGGGTAGGGATACGCAGTATTTT.

This clone appeared once. The rearrangement uses TRBV6-5 and TRBJ1-2; 7 nucleotides line up with TRBD1. Unmatched junction bases numbered 4, after V lost 5 bases and J lost 4 bases. CDR3 length: 13 amino acids. Germline V gives CDR1 MNHEY, CDR2 SVGAGI. Written as DNA, the CDR3 is TGTGCCAGCAGTAACAGGGGTCTCTATGGCTACACCTTC. As protein: CASSNRGLYGYTF.

The chain carries TRBV6-1 and TRBJ1-3; unclear D gene. V was pared by 6 bases and J by 0 bases, with 9 bases between. From germline, CDR1 is MNHNS and CDR2 SASEGT. This CDR3 contains 14 residues. Written as DNA, the CDR3 is TGTGCCAGCAGGGCCCTAGCCTCTGGAAACACCATATATTTT. It is translated as CASRALASGNTIYF.

The chain couples TRBV28 to TRBJ1-4; tentatively, D is TRBD1 (5 bases). The length of the CDR3 is 14 residues. V was cut by 6 bases and J by 4 bases, with 12 bases left in between. Per the germline V gene, CDR1 is MDHEN and CDR2 is SYDVKM. CDR3 amino acids: CASRGGRVNEKLFF. The CDR3 nucleotides read TGTGCCAGCAGGGGGGGACGGGTTAATGAAAAACTGTTTTTT.

The chain has TRBV9 and TRBJ2-1, with a possible D match to TRBD2 (6 bases). The CDR3 extends over 12 amino acids. Trimming took off 3 bases at V and 9 bases at J, with 10 bases between the two ends. In germline, CDR1 is SGDLS, CDR2 YYNGEE. CDR3 DNA: TGTGCCAGCAGCGGACTAGGTGGTGAGCAGTTCTTC. Amino acid sequence: CASSGLGGEQFF.